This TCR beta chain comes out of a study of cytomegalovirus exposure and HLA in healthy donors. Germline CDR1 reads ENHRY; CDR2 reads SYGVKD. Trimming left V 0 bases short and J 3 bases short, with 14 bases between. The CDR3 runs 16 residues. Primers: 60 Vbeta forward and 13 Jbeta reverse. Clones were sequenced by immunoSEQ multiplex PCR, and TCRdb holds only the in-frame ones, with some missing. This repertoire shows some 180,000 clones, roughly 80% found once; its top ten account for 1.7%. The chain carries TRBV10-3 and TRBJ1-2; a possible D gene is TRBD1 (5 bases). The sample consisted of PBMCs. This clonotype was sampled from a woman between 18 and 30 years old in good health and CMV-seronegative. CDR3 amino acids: CAISESVPRGDYGYTF. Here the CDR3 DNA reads TGTGCCATCAGTGAGTCGGTCCCCCGGGGGGACTATGGCTACACCTTC.